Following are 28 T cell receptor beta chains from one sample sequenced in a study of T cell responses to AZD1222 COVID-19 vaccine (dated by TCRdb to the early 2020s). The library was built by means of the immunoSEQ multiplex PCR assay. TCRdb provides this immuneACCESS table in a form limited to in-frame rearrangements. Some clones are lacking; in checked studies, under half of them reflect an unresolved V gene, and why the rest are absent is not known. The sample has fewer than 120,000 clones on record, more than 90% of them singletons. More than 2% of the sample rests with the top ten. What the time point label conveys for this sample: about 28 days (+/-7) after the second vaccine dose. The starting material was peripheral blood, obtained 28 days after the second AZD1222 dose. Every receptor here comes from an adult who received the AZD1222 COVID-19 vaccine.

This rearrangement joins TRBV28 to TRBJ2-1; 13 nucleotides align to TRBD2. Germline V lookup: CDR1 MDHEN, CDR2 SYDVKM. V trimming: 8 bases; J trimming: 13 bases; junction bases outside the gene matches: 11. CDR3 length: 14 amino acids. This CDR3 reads CASLPGLAGTSQFF. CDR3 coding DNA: TGTGCCAGCCTGCCGGGACTAGCGGGGACTAGTCAGTTCTTC.

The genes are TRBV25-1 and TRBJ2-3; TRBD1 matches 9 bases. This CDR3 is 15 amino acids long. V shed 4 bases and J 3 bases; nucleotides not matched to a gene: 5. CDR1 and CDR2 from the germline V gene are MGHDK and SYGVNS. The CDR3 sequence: CASSAGTGRTDTQYF. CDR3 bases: TGTGCCAGCAGTGCCGGGACAGGGAGAACAGATACGCAGTATTTT.

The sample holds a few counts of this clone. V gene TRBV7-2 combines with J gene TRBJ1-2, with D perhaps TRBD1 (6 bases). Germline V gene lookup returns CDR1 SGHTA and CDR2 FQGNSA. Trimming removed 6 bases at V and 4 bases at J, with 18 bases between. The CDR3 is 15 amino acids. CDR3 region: CASREGTGGGYGYTF. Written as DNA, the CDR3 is TGTGCCAGCAGGGAAGGGACCGGGGGCGGCTATGGCTACACCTTC.

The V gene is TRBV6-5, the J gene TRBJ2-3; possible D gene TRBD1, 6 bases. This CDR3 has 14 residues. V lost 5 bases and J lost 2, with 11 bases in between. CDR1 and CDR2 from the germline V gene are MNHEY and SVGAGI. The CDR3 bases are TGTGCCAGCAGTCCCTGGACAGTCACAGATACGCAGTATTTT. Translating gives CASSPWTVTDTQYF.

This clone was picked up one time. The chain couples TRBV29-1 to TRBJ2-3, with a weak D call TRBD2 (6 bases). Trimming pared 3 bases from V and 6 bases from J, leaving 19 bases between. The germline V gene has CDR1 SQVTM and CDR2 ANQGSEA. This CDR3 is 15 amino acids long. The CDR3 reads CSVEGTVPSHDTQYF. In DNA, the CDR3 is TGCAGCGTTGAGGGGACTGTCCCATCACACGATACGCAGTATTTT.

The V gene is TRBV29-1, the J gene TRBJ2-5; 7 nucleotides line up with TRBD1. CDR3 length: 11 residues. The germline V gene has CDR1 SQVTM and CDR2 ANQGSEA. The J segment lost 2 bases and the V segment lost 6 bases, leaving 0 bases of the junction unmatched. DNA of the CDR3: TGCAGCGTGGGACAGCAAGAGACCCAGTACTTC. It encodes CSVGQQETQYF.

CDR3 loop: CASTPRFDQPQHF. In DNA, the CDR3 is TGTGCCAGCACCCCGAGATTCGATCAGCCCCAGCATTTT. The chain uses TRBV2 and TRBJ1-5; no firm D call. Between the trimmed V and J ends, which lost 7 bases and 5 bases, there was a span of 12 bases. The CDR3 runs to 13 residues. The germline V gene encodes CDR1 SNHLY and CDR2 FYNNEI. Together with reference TRBV2 and TRBJ1-5, the CDR3 gives the full variable domain: EPEVTQTPSHQVTQMGQEVILRCVPISNHLYFYWYRQILGQKVEFLVSFYNNEISEKSEIFDDQFSVERPDGSNFTLKIRSTKLEDSAMYFCASTPRFDQPQHFGDGTRLSIL.

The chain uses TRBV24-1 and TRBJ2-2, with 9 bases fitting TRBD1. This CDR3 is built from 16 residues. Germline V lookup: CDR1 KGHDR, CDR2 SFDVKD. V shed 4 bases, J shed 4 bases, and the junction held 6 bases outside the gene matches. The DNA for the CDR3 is TGTGCCACCAGTGAGAGCGGACAGGGGATCACCGGGGAGCTGTTTTTT. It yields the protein CATSESGQGITGELFF.

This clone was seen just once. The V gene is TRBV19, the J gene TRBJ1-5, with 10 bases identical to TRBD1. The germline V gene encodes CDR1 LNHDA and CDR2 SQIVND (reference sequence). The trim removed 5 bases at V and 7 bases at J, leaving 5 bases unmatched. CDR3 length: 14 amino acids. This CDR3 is CASSGTGEWQPQHF. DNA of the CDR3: TGTGCCAGTAGTGGGACAGGGGAATGGCAGCCCCAGCATTTT.

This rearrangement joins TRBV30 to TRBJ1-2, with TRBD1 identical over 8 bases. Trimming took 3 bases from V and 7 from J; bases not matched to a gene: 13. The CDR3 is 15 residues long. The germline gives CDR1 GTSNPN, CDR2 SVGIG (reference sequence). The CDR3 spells CAWSALRQGMRGYTF. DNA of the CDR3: TGTGCCTGGAGCGCGCTGCGACAGGGGATGCGTGGCTACACCTTC. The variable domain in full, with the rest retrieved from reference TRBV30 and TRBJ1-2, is SQTIHQWPATLVQPVGSPLSLECTVEGTSNPNLYWYRQAAGRGLQLLFYSVGIGQISSEVPQNLSASRPQDRQFILSSKKLLLSDSGFYLCAWSALRQGMRGYTFGSGTRLTVV.

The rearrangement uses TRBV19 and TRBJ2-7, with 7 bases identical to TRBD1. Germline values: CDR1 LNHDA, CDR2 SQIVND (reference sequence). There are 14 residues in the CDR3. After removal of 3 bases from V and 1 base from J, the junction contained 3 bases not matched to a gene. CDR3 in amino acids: CASSILGQSYEQYF. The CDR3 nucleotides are TGTGCCAGTAGTATCTTGGGACAGTCCTACGAGCAGTACTTC.

This chain's CDR3 is CSASGYEQYF. CDR3 nucleotides: TGCAGTGCTAGTGGCTACGAGCAGTACTTC. The chain couples TRBV20-1 to TRBJ2-7; D gene unclear. This CDR3 has 10 residues. Trimming shortened V by 3 bases and J by 3 bases, and 3 bases separated the two germline ends. The V gene's germline CDR1 is DFQATT and CDR2 SNEGSKA (reference sequence).

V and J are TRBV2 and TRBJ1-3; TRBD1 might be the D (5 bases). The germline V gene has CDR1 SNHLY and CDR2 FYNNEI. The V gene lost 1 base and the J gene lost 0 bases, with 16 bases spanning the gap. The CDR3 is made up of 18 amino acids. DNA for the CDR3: TGTGCCAGCAGTGAAGTCTCTGGAGGGACCAACTCTGGAAACACCATATATTTT. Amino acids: CASSEVSGGTNSGNTIYF.

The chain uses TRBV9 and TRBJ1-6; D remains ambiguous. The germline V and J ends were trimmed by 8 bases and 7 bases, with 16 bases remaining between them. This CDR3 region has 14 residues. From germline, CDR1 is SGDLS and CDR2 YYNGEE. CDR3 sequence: CARRLWVLNSPLHF. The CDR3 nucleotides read TGTGCCAGGAGACTCTGGGTCCTGAATTCACCCCTCCACTTT.

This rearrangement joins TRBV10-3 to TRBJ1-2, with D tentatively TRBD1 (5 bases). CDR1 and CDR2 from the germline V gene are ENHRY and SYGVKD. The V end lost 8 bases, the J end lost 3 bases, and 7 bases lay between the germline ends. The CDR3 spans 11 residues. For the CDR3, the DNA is TGTGCCATCGGGACTTACTATGGCTACACCTTC. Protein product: CAIGTYYGYTF.

The CDR3 protein is CASSYPSRTGMNTEAFF. The CDR3 nucleotides read TGTGCCAGCAGTTATCCGTCCCGGACAGGCATGAACACTGAAGCTTTCTTT. The rearrangement uses TRBV6-2 or TRBV6-3 and TRBJ1-1; TRBD1 matches 7 bases. V lost 3 bases and J lost 0; bases outside the gene matches: 10. The CDR3 contains 17 residues. Germline CDR1 MNHEY, CDR2 SVGEGT.

The CDR3 spells CATSRNDRDGPRYEQYF. The CDR3 region has the DNA TGTGCCACCAGCAGAAACGACCGGGACGGACCTAGGTACGAGCAGTACTTC. The chain carries TRBV15 and TRBJ2-7; D tentatively reads TRBD1 or TRBD2 (5 bases each). In germline, CDR1 is LNHNV, CDR2 YYDKDF (reference sequence). V lost 2 bases and J 4 bases, leaving 21 bases between the germline ends. CDR3 length: 17 residues. Full variable domain (rest looked up from reference TRBV15 and TRBJ2-7): DAMVIQNPRYQVTQFGKPVTLSCSQTLNHNVMYWYQQKSSQAPKLLFHYYDKDFNNEADTPDNFQSRRPNTSFCFLDIRSPGLGDTAMYLCATSRNDRDGPRYEQYFGPGTRLTVT.

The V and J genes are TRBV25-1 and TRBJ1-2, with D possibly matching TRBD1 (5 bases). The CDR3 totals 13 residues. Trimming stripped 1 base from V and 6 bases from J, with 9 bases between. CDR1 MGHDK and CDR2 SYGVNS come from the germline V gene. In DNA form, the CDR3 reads TGTGCCAGCAGTGAATTTGGGGGGGATGGCTACACCTTC. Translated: CASSEFGGDGYTF.

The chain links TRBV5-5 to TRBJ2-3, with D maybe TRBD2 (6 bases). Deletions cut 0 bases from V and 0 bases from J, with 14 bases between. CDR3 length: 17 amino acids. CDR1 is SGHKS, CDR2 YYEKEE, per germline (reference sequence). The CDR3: CASSLVGRGASTDTQYF. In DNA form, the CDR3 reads TGTGCCAGCAGCTTGGTTGGGCGCGGGGCGAGCACAGATACGCAGTATTTT.

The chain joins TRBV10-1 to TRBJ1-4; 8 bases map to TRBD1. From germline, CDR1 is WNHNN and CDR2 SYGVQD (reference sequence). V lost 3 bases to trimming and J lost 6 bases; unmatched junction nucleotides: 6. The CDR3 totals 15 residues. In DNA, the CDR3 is TGCGCCAGCAGTGATTCAGGGGGCGTCGATGAAAAACTGTTTTTT. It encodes CASSDSGGVDEKLFF.

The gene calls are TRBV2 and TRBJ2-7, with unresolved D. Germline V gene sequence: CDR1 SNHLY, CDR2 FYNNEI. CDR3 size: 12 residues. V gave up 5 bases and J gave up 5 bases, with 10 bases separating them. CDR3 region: CASSPSRDEQYF. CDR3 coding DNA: TGTGCCAGCAGTCCGTCCCGGGACGAGCAGTACTTC.

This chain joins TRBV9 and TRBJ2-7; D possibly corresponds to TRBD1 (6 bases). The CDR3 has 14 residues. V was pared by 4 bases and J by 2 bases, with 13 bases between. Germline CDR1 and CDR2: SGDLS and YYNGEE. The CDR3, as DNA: TGTGCCAGCAGCCCTCGACAGGCAGCCTACGAGCAGTACTTC. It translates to CASSPRQAAYEQYF.

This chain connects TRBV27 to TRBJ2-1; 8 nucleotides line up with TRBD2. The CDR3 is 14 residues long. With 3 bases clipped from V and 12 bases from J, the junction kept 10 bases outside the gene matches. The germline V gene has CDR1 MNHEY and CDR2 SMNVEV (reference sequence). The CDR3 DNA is TGTGCCAGCAGTTTCACGGGGGGGCCCGTCGTGCAGTTCTTC. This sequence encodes CASSFTGGPVVQFF.

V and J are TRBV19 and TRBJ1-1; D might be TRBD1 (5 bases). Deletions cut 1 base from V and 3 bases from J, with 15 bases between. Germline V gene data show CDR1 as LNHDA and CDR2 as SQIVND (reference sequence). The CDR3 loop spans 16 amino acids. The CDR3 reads CASSIGRGEGDTEAFF. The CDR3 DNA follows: TGTGCCAGTAGTATAGGTAGGGGCGAAGGGGACACTGAAGCTTTCTTT.

The CDR3 loop reads CASSSQGNSPLHF. In nucleotides, the CDR3 is TGTGCCAGCAGCTCCCAAGGGAATTCACCCCTCCACTTT. The chain combines TRBV3-1 (or the pseudogene TRBV3-2) with TRBJ1-6; D call uncertain. With 5 bases removed from V and 7 bases from J, the gap between germline ends came to 9 bases. Germline-derived CDR1 and CDR2 are LGHDT and YNNKEL (reference sequence). The CDR3 spans 13 residues.

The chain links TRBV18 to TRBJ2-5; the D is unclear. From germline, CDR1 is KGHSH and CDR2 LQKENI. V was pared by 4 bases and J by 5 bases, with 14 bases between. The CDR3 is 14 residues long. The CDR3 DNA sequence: TGTGCCAGCTCACGTGCGATTTCGCGCGAGACCCAGTACTTC. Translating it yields CASSRAISRETQYF.

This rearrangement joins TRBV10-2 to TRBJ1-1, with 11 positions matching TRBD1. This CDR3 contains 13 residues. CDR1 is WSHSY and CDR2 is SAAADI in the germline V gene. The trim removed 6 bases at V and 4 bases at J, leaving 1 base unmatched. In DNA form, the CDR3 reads TGCGCCAGCAGGGACAGGGGGCTCACTGAAGCTTTCTTT. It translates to CASRDRGLTEAFF.

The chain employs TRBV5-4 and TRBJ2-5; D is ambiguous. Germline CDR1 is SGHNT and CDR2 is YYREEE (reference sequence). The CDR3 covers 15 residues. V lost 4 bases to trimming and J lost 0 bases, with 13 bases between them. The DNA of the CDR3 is TGTGCCAGCAGCCCCGGACGGCAGTACCAAGAGACCCAGTACTTC. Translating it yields CASSPGRQYQETQYF.